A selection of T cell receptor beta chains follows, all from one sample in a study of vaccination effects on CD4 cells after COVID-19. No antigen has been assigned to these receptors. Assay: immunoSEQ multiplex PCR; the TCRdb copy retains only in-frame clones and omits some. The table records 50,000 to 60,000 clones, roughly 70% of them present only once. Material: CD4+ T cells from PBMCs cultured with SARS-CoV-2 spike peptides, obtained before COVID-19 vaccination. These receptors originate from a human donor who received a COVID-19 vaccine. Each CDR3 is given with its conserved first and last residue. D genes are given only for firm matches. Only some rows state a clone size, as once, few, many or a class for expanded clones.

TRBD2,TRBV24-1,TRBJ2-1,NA,CATSDPSGPNGNEQFF,TGTGCCACCAGTGACCCTAGCGGACCCAACGGCAATGAGCAGTTCTTC
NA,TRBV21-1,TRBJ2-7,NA,CASIWTGSYEQYF,TGTGCCAGCATTTGGACAGGCTCCTACGAGCAGTACTTC
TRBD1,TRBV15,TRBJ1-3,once,CATSGHRQGPTILSGNTIYF,TGTGCCACCAGCGGCCATAGACAGGGGCCAACTATACTCTCTGGAAACACCATATATTTT
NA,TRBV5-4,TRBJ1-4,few,CASSLAGGSEKLFF,TGTGCCAGCAGCTTGGCCGGGGGCTCCGAAAAACTGTTTTTT
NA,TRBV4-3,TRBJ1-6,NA,CASSQARTDYSPLHF,TGCGCCAGCAGCCAAGCGAGGACGGACTATTCACCCCTCCACTTT
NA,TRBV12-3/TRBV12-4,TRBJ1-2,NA,CASSRTNDGYTF,TGTGCCAGCAGTCGAACGAACGATGGCTACACCTTC
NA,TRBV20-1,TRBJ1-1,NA,CSASWEMNTEAFF,TGCAGTGCTAGTTGGGAAATGAACACTGAAGCTTTCTTT
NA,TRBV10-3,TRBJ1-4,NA,CAISESGEKLFF,TGTGCCATCAGTGAGTCGGGGGAAAAACTGTTTTTT
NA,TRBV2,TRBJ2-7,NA,CASSEDILGGSYEQYF,TGTGCCAGCAGTGAAGACATTTTGGGGGGCTCCTACGAGCAGTACTTC
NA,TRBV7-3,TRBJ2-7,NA,CASSPSAGLEQYF,TGTGCCAGCAGCCCCTCGGCAGGCCTCGAGCAGTACTTC
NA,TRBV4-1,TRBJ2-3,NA,CASSQGRAKSSTDTQYF,TGCGCCAGCAGCCAAGGCCGGGCCAAGTCTAGCACAGATACGCAGTATTTT
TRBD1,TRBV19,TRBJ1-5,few,CASSITGQGKSSNQPQHF,TGTGCCAGTAGTATAACGGGACAGGGGAAAAGTAGCAATCAGCCCCAGCATTTT
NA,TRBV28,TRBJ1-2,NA,CASSLQGKARYGYTF,TGTGCCAGCAGCCTCCAGGGAAAGGCTCGCTATGGCTACACCTTC
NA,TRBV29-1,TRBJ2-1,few,CSVAHNEQFF,TGCAGCGTTGCACACAATGAGCAGTTCTTC
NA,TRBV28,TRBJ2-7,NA,CASSPPDSVSYEQYF,TGTGCCAGCAGCCCGCCGGACAGCGTCTCCTACGAGCAGTACTTC
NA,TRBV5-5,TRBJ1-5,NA,CASSPGGHPKINQPQHF,TGTGCCAGCAGTCCGGGCGGACACCCTAAAATCAATCAGCCCCAGCATTTT
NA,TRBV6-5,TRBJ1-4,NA,CASSYGGAPSNEKLFF,TGTGCCAGCAGTTATGGAGGGGCCCCTTCTAATGAAAAACTGTTTTTT
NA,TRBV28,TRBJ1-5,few,CASTPGSNQPQHF,TGTGCCAGCACTCCGGGGAGCAATCAGCCCCAGCATTTT
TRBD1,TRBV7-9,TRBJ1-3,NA,CASSLGTGAGNTIYF,TGTGCCAGCAGCTTAGGGACAGGGGCTGGAAACACCATATATTTT
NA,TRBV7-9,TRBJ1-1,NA,CASSLGTRYMNTEAFF,TGTGCCAGCAGCCTCGGGACAAGATACATGAACACTGAAGCTTTCTTT
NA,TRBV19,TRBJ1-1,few,CATRTWGVNTEAFF,TGTGCCACCAGGACTTGGGGTGTGAACACTGAAGCTTTCTTT
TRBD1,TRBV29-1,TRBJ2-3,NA,CSVRTGATTDTQYF,TGCAGCGTTCGGACAGGGGCCACAACAGATACGCAGTATTTT